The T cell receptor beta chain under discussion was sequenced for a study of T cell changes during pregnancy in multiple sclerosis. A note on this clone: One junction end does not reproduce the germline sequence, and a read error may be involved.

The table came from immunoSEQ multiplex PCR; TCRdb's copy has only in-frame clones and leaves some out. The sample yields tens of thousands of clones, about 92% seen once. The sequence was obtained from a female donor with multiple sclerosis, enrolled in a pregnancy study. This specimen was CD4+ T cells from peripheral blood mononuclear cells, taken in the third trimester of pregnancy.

Written as DNA, the CDR3 is TGTGCTAGCAGCTTGGGGCGGGAGGGCCAAGATACGCAGTATTTT. As protein: CASSLGREGQDTQYF. The chain employs TRBV7-7 and TRBJ2-3; 9 bases are shared with TRBD2. CDR3 size: 15 residues. CDR1 is SSHAT, CDR2 FNYEAQ, per germline (reference sequence). The full variable domain, completed using reference TRBV7-7 and TRBJ2-3, is GAGVSQSPRYKVTKRGQDVTLRCDPISSHATLYWYQQALGQGPEFLTYFNYEAQPDKSGLPSDRFSAERPEGSISTLTIQRTEQRDSAMYRCASSLGREGQDTQYFGPGTRLTVL.